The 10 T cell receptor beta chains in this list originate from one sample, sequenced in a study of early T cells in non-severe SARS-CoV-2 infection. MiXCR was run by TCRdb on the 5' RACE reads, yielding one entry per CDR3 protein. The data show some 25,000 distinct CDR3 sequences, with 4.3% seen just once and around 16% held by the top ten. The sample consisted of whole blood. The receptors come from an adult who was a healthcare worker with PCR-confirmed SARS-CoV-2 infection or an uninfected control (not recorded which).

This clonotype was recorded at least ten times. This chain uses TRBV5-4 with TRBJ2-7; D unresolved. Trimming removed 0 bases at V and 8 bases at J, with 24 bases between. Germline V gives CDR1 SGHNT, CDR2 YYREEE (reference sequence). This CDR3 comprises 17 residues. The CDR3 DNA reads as TGTGCCAGCAGCTTGGATCGACAACAACTTCTTGGCGTCCAGCAGTACTTC. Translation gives CASSLDRQQLLGVQQYF.

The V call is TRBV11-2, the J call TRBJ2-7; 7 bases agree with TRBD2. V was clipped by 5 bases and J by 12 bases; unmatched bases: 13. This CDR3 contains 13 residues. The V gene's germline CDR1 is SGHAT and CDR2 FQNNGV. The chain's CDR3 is CASSPSGLKSPYF. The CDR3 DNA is TGTGCCAGCAGCCCTAGCGGACTGAAGTCTCCGTACTTC.

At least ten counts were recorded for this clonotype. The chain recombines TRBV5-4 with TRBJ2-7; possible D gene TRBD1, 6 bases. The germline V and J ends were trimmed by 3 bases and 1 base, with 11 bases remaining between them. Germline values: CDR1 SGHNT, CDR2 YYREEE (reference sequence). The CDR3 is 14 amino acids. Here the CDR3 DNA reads TGTGCCAGCAGCTCCGACGGACAGTCCTACGAGCAGTACTTC. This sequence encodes CASSSDGQSYEQYF.

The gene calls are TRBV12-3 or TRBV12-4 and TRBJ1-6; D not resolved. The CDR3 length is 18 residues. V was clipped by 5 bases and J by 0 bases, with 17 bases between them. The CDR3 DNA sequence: TGTGCCAGCAGTATACGGATACACAGAAGCTCCTATAATTCACCCCTCCACTTT. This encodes CASSIRIHRSSYNSPLHF.

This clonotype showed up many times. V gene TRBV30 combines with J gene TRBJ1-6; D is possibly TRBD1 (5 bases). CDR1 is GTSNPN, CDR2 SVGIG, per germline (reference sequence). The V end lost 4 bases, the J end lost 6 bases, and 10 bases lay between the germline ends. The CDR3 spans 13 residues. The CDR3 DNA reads TGTGCCTGGACTAGGGGTGGTAATTCACCCCTCCACTTT. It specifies CAWTRGGNSPLHF. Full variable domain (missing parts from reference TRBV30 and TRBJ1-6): SQTIHQWPATLVQPVGSPLSLECTVEGTSNPNLYWYRQAAGRGLQLLFYSVGIGQISSEVPQNLSASRPQDRQFILSSKKLLLSDSGFYLCAWTRGGNSPLHFGNGTRLTVT.

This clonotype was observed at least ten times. CDR3 DNA sequence: TGTGCCACCCTCCGAGTTCACGGTAGCTTGAGGGGAAATGAGCAGTTCTTC. Its protein is CATLRVHGSLRGNEQFF. J is TRBJ2-1 and V is TRBV6-5; perhaps D is TRBD1 or TRBD2 (5 bases each). CDR3 length: 17 residues. The germline CDR1 and CDR2 sequences are MNHEY and SVGAGI. V was trimmed by 10 bases and J by 7 bases, leaving 29 bases between them.

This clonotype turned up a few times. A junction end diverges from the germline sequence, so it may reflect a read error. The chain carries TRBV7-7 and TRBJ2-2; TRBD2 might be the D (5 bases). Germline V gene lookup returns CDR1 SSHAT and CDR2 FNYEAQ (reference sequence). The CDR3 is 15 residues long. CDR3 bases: TGTGCTAGCAGCTTAGCGCCAGGCGGGACCGGGGAGCTGTTTTTT. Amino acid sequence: CASSLAPGGTGELFF.

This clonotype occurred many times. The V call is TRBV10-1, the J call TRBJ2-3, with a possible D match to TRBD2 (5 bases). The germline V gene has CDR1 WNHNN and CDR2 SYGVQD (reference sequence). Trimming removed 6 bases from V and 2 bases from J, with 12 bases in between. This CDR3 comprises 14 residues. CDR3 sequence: CASRLGGDTDTQYF. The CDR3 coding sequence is TGCGCCAGCAGACTAGGTGGGGACACAGATACGCAGTATTTT.

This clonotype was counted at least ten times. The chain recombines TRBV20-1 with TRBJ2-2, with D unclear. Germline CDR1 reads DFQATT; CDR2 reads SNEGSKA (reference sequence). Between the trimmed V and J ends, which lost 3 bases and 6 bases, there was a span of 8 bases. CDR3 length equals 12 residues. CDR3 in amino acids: CSASAGPGELFF. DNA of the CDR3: TGCAGTGCTAGTGCCGGGCCCGGGGAGCTGTTTTTT.

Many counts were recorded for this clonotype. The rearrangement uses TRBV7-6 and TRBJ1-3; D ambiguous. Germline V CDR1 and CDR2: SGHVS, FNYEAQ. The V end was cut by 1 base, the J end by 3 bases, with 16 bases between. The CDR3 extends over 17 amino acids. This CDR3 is CASSLVWGSEDGNTIYF. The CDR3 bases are TGTGCCAGCAGCTTAGTTTGGGGTTCGGAGGATGGAAACACCATATATTTT.